The clone carrying this T cell receptor beta chain was seen only once. These data belong to a study of blood T cell repertoires in COVID-19. The V end was cut by 1 base, the J end by 4 bases, with 10 bases between. This CDR3 contains 15 residues. Germline V CDR1 and CDR2: MNHNS, SASEGT. Produced via immunoSEQ multiplex PCR; TCRdb's table is partial and in-frame only. This table has approximately 230,000 clones, around 85% appearing once. What was sequenced was peripheral blood. The chain combines TRBV6-1 with TRBJ2-2; tentative D call: TRBD1 (5 bases). The receptor's source is a man older than 75 with acute or convalescent COVID-19. CDR3 sequence: CASSEGGQGTGELFF. CDR3 nucleotides: TGTGCCAGCAGTGAAGGAGGTCAGGGCACCGGGGAGCTGTTTTTT.